This T cell receptor beta chain was sequenced during a study of T cells in Graves' hyperthyroidism and ophthalmopathy. Regions amplified from RNA transcripts were the TCR beta CDR3 regions. The HTBI primer set was used in a first-round RT-PCR of the TCR CDR3. TCRdb reprocessed the multiplex PCR reads with MiXCR, giving one entry per CDR3 protein. Of roughly 700,000 distinct CDR3 sequences in the sample, 11% to 15% were seen once. The trim removed 6 bases at V and 6 bases at J, leaving 8 bases unmatched. The CDR3 spans 16 residues. This clonotype has only a few counts. V is TRBV12-3 or TRBV12-4 and J is TRBJ2-1, with 13 positions matching TRBD2. Sample: blood. This TCR was sampled from a young woman with Graves' hyperthyroidism. CDR3 DNA sequence: TGTGCCAGCAGCCCGACCCGGACTAGCGGGAGCAATGAGCAGTTCTTC. This codes for CASSPTRTSGSNEQFF.